This TCR beta chain was recorded in a study of PD-1 blockade in classical Hodgkin lymphoma. Profiling relied on immunoSEQ multiplex PCR, and the TCRdb table lists in-frame clones only, not all of them. The table shows 100,000 to 120,000 clones, with about nine tenths occurring only once. The time point: cycle 4 day 1 (C4D1), after less than 7 weeks of nivolumab. All patients relapsed after autologous stem cell transplantation, and brentuximab vedotin exposure varied. The CDR3 runs 16 residues. In germline, CDR1 is MNHEY, CDR2 SMNVEV (reference sequence). V lost 5 bases and J lost 3; bases outside the gene matches: 10.

The rearrangement joins TRBV27 to TRBJ2-1, with 7 bases matching TRBD2. The sequence was obtained from a human donor with classical Hodgkin lymphoma. The input for sequencing was peripheral blood mononuclear cells (PBMCs), taken before the fourth cycle of nivolumab. The CDR3 nucleotides read TGTGCCAGCAGTCCCCCAAAGGCGGGGGTCTACAATGAGCAGTTCTTC. Translating it yields CASSPPKAGVYNEQFF.